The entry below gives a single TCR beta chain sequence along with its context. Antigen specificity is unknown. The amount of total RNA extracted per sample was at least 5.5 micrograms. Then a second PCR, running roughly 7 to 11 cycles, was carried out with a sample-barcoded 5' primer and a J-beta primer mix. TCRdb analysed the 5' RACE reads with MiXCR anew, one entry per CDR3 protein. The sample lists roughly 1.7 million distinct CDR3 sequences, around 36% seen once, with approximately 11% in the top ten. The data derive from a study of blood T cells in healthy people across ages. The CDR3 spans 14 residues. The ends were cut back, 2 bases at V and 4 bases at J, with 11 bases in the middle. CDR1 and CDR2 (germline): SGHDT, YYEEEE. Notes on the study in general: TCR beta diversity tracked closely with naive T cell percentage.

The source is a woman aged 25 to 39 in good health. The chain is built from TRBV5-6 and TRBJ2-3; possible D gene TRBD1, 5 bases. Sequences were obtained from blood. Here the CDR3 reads CASSFGLRADTQYF. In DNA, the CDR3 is TGTGCCAGCAGCTTTGGGCTCAGGGCAGATACGCAGTATTTT.